One and the same sample provided the 18 T cell receptor beta chains below, sequenced in a study of T cells after somatic rescue of genetic block. The protocol was immunoSEQ multiplex PCR, while the TCRdb copy is restricted to in-frame clones and leaves out a portion. The table has approximately 58,000 clones, roughly 96% seen once. Sequencing used peripheral blood mononuclear cells (PBMCs). These receptors all stem from a child younger than two.

This sequence joins TRBV10-3 and TRBJ2-7; 9 bases align to TRBD2. Trimming took 6 bases from V and 5 from J; bases not matched to a gene: 5. Germline V gene sequence: CDR1 ENHRY, CDR2 SYGVKD. The CDR3 spans 13 residues. CDR3 sequence reads: CAIRGLAGHEQYF. The CDR3 DNA reads as TGTGCCATCAGGGGACTAGCTGGGCACGAGCAGTACTTC.

The chain recombines TRBV11-2 with TRBJ1-1; D not resolved. Trimming cost V 5 bases and J 4 bases, with 8 bases left between them. This CDR3 is 12 amino acids long. CDR1 is SGHAT, CDR2 FQNNGV, per germline. The CDR3 nucleotides read TGTGCCAGCAGCCCCTTGGGCACTGAAGCTTTCTTT. Encoded protein: CASSPLGTEAFF. Variable domain in full (rest from reference TRBV11-2 and TRBJ1-1): EAGVAQSPRYKIIEKRQSVAFWCNPISGHATLYWYQQILGQGPKLLIQFQNNGVVDDSQLPKDRFSAERLKGVDSTLKIQPAKLEDSAVYLCASSPLGTEAFFGQGTRLTVV.

The V call is TRBV27, the J call TRBJ2-2, with 10 bases fitting TRBD2. The CDR3 extends over 15 amino acids. Germline CDR1 is MNHEY and CDR2 is SMNVEV (reference sequence). J lost 4 bases, V lost 3 bases, and 2 bases had no gene match. CDR3 coding DNA: TGTGCCAGCAGTTTCGTAGCGGGGGGCACCGGGGAGCTGTTTTTT. Its protein product is CASSFVAGGTGELFF.

The chain carries TRBV28 and TRBJ2-7; 12 bases are a match to TRBD2. With V trimmed by 5 bases and J by 2 bases, 10 bases remained unmatched. The CDR3 consists of 17 residues. CDR1 is MDHEN, CDR2 SYDVKM, per germline. Here the CDR3 DNA reads TGTGCCAGCAGTCCTATAAAGAGACTAGCGGGGGCCTACGAGCAGTACTTC. As protein: CASSPIKRLAGAYEQYF.

The genes are TRBV28 and TRBJ2-4; the D gene is possibly TRBD1 (5 bases). V was cut by 2 bases and J by 9 bases, with 5 bases left in between. Germline V gives CDR1 MDHEN, CDR2 SYDVKM. This CDR3 is built from 11 residues. As DNA, the CDR3 is TGTGCCAGCAGTTTAGGGGCCATTCAGTACTTC. Its protein product is CASSLGAIQYF.

V usage is TRBV4-2 and J usage is TRBJ2-7; D not resolved. This CDR3 region has 14 residues. V was trimmed by 2 bases and J by 3 bases, leaving 11 bases between them. The V gene's germline CDR1 is LGHNA and CDR2 YNFKEQ. The CDR3 region has the DNA TGTGCCAGCAGCCAAAATTCAGAATACTACGAGCAGTACTTC. Its protein is CASSQNSEYYEQYF.

The V gene is TRBV9, the J gene TRBJ2-7; D possibly corresponds to TRBD2 (6 bases). Germline CDR1 is SGDLS and CDR2 is YYNGEE. Trimming removed 0 bases at V and 7 bases at J, with 11 bases between. The CDR3 loop spans 13 amino acids. Here the CDR3 reads CASSVGAGREQYF. The CDR3 DNA reads as TGTGCCAGCAGCGTAGGGGCAGGGAGGGAGCAGTACTTC.

V is TRBV19 and J is TRBJ1-1; weak D call: TRBD1 (6 bases). With 6 bases removed from V and 4 bases from J, the gap between germline ends came to 6 bases. CDR1 LNHDA and CDR2 SQIVND come from the germline V gene (reference sequence). The CDR3 sequence is 11 residues long. CDR3 nucleotides: TGTGCCAGTAGACAGGGCACTGAAGCTTTCTTT. Residues: CASRQGTEAFF.

The V and J genes are TRBV27 and TRBJ2-4; D gene unclear. The CDR3 spans 13 residues. Trimming removed 3 bases from V and 1 base from J, with 4 bases in between. Germline CDR1 is MNHEY and CDR2 is SMNVEV (reference sequence). This chain's CDR3 is CASSFRAKNIQYF. CDR3 bases: TGTGCCAGCAGTTTCAGGGCCAAAAACATTCAGTACTTC.

This chain joins TRBV7-3 and TRBJ2-3; no clear D gene. V lost 5 bases and J lost 4, with 10 bases in between. The CDR3 has 13 amino acids. Germline V CDR1 and CDR2: SGHTA, FQGTGA. The CDR3, as DNA: TGTGCCAGCAGCCCAAGTCCCCCAGATACGCAGTATTTT. This sequence encodes CASSPSPPDTQYF.

This chain uses TRBV5-5 with TRBJ1-1, with D uncertain. V lost 1 base to trimming and J lost 2 bases, with 15 bases between them. Germline V gene data show CDR1 as SGHKS and CDR2 as YYEKEE (reference sequence). The CDR3 runs to 16 residues. The DNA of the CDR3 is TGTGCCAGCAGCTTGAGATTAGGGCTTGGAAACACTGAAGCTTTCTTT. Translating gives CASSLRLGLGNTEAFF. Full variable domain (outside the CDR3, taken from reference TRBV5-5 and TRBJ1-1): DAGVTQSPTHLIKTRGQQVTLRCSPISGHKSVSWYQQVLGQGPQFIFQYYEKEERGRGNFPDRFSARQFPNYSSELNVNALLLGDSALYLCASSLRLGLGNTEAFFGQGTRLTVV.

This chain connects TRBV7-3 to TRBJ2-1; tentative D call: TRBD1 (6 bases). Trimming removed 1 base from V and 3 bases from J, with 19 bases in between. Germline V gene sequence: CDR1 SGHTA, CDR2 FQGTGA. This CDR3 is built from 18 residues. DNA of the CDR3: TGTGCCAGCAGCTTAATATGGCTTAATGGACAGCACTACAATGAGCAGTTCTTC. Its translation: CASSLIWLNGQHYNEQFF. The full variable domain, its missing parts supplied by reference TRBV7-3 and TRBJ2-1, is GAGVSQTPSNKVTEKGKYVELRCDPISGHTALYWYRQSLGQGPEFLIYFQGTGAADDSGLPNDRFFAVRPEGSVSTLKIQRTERGDSAVYLCASSLIWLNGQHYNEQFFGPGTRLTVL.

The chain recombines TRBV11-1 with TRBJ2-2; D may be TRBD1 or TRBD2 (5 bases each). CDR3 size: 14 residues. The ends were cut back, 3 bases at V and 6 bases at J, with 11 bases in the middle. Germline-derived CDR1 and CDR2 are SGHAT and FQDESV (reference sequence). The chain's CDR3 is CASSLGRDAGELFF. DNA of the CDR3: TGTGCCAGCAGCTTGGGCAGGGACGCCGGGGAGCTGTTTTTT.

This sequence joins TRBV27 and TRBJ2-7; 7 bases are shared with TRBD1. The ends lost 3 bases at V and 1 base at J; junction bases unmatched: 0. Germline V lookup: CDR1 MNHEY, CDR2 SMNVEV (reference sequence). CDR3 length: 13 residues. The CDR3 sequence: CASSFRGSYEQYF. Here the CDR3 DNA reads TGTGCCAGCAGTTTCAGGGGGTCCTACGAGCAGTACTTC.

The gene calls are TRBV5-1 and TRBJ2-6; unclear D gene. Germline loops: CDR1 SGHRS, CDR2 YFSETQ. This CDR3 contains 16 residues. V was cut by 4 bases and J by 0 bases, with 11 bases left in between. The chain's CDR3 is CASSIAGISGANVLTF. For the CDR3, the DNA is TGCGCCAGCAGCATTGCTGGAATCTCTGGGGCCAACGTCCTGACTTTC.

The chain joins TRBV2 to TRBJ1-2, with TRBD1 identical over 7 bases. There are 13 residues in the CDR3. Germline CDR1 is SNHLY and CDR2 is FYNNEI. V trimming: 6 bases; J trimming: 4 bases; junction bases outside the gene matches: 5. DNA for the CDR3: TGTGCCAGCAGGGAGACAGGGATCTATGGCTACACCTTC. Protein product: CASRETGIYGYTF.

The gene calls are TRBV5-4 and TRBJ2-7, with D perhaps matching TRBD1 (6 bases). The V gene lost 4 bases and the J gene lost 3 bases, with 14 bases spanning the gap. Germline CDR1 reads SGHNT; CDR2 reads YYREEE (reference sequence). This CDR3 spans 14 amino acids. CDR3 nucleotides: TGTGCCAGCAGCCTGGCGAAGGGGGACTACGAGCAGTACTTC. Protein sequence: CASSLAKGDYEQYF.

This chain links TRBV5-3 with TRBJ2-1, with 9 bases identical to TRBD2. TRBV5-3 is noted as an ORF with a role that remains uncertain. The CDR3 contains 19 residues. J lost 4 bases, V lost 4 bases, and 18 bases had no gene match. Here the CDR3 DNA reads TGTGCCAGAAGCACGGTCGGACTAGCGCCTCTTAGGGGGTACAATGAGCAGTTCTTC. Protein: CARSTVGLAPLRGYNEQFF.